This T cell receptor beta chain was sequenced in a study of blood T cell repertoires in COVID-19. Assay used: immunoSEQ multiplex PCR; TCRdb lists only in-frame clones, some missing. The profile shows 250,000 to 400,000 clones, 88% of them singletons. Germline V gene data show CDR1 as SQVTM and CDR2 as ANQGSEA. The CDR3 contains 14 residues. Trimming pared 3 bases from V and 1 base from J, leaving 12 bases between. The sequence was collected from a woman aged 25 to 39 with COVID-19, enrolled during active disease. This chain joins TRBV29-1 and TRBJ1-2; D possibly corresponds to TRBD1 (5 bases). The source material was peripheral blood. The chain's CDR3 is CSVEQGEGNYGYTF. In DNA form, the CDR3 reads TGCAGCGTTGAGCAAGGGGAGGGTAACTATGGCTACACCTTC.